Listed below are T cell receptor beta chains from one sample, sequenced in a study of blood T cell repertoires in COVID-19. Clones were sequenced by immunoSEQ multiplex PCR, and TCRdb holds only the in-frame ones, with some missing. Found here are roughly 200,000 clones, 89% of them singletons; the top ten hold about 2.1%. The sample consisted of PBMCs or T cells enriched from blood (not recorded which). The source is a woman aged 40 to 49 with acute COVID-19. The conserved cysteine and the conserved F or W are not part of the CDR3 here. The order of the fields is J gene, D gene, V gene, CDR3 protein. The D gene is left open where the match is weak.

J: TRBJ1-5; D: TRBD1; V: TRBV19; CDR3: ASSIQFTGQGGDQPQH
J: TRBJ2-7; D: TRBD1; V: TRBV4-1; CDR3: ASSQDQGQGYSYEQY
J: TRBJ1-1; D: TRBD1; V: TRBV18; CDR3: ASSPLQGADTEAF
J: TRBJ2-1; D: TRBD2; V: TRBV14; CDR3: ASSPRGLAGYNEQF
J: TRBJ2-5; D: TRBD1; V: TRBV15; CDR3: ATSRGQGTPQETQY
J: TRBJ1-5; D: .; V: TRBV19; CDR3: ASSWEMMGNQPQH
J: TRBJ2-3; D: .; V: TRBV18; CDR3: ASSPFTTDTQY
J: TRBJ2-5; D: TRBD2; V: TRBV18; CDR3: ASSPQGLWGRETQY
J: TRBJ1-3; D: TRBD1; V: TRBV18; CDR3: ASSPGQLASGNTIY
J: TRBJ2-3; D: TRBD1; V: TRBV4-2; CDR3: ASSLSYLQGASDTQY
J: TRBJ2-1; D: TRBD1; V: TRBV28; CDR3: ASSTPGTALVEQF
J: TRBJ2-7; D: .; V: TRBV9; CDR3: ASSRGTTYEQY
J: TRBJ2-3; D: .; V: TRBV5-6; CDR3: ASIGENTDTQY
J: TRBJ2-3; D: TRBD2; V: TRBV7-2; CDR3: ASSLAGGSGTDTQY
J: TRBJ2-5; D: .; V: TRBV18; CDR3: ASSPVRGPDETQY
J: TRBJ2-3; D: TRBD2; V: TRBV2; CDR3: ASSGGGASTDTQY
J: TRBJ2-3; D: TRBD1; V: TRBV4-3; CDR3: ASSQDPQGVSFGDTQY
J: TRBJ1-6; D: .; V: TRBV4-1; CDR3: ASSQVPEKAGYSPLH
J: TRBJ1-6; D: .; V: TRBV6-4; CDR3: ASSDSSRGALFNSPLH
J: TRBJ2-2; D: TRBD2; V: TRBV4-3; CDR3: ASSQETSGRRNTGELF
J: TRBJ2-5; D: .; V: TRBV27; CDR3: ASSQQTGVETQY
J: TRBJ2-1; D: .; V: TRBV28; CDR3: ASSSEDSRYNEQF
J: TRBJ2-3; D: TRBD1; V: TRBV30; CDR3: ASAGTGGGADTQY
J: TRBJ2-7; D: TRBD2; V: TRBV7-6; CDR3: ASSSEAGGVIGEQY
J: TRBJ2-7; D: .; V: TRBV7-6; CDR3: ASSLVAESYEQY
J: TRBJ2-5; D: TRBD2; V: TRBV5-8; CDR3: ASSAQAGAMTQY
J: TRBJ2-1; D: TRBD1; V: TRBV11-3; CDR3: ASSARGQGYNEQF
J: TRBJ1-2; D: .; V: TRBV19; CDR3: ASTFGRGNGYT
J: TRBJ1-1; D: .; V: TRBV19; CDR3: ASSIARTAEAF
J: TRBJ2-7; D: .; V: TRBV18; CDR3: ASSPPMGPSEQY
J: TRBJ1-2; D: .; V: TRBV19; CDR3: ASREQGWNYGYT
J: TRBJ2-2; D: TRBD2; V: TRBV6-2/TRBV6-3; CDR3: ASSYSRLAGLDTGELF
J: TRBJ2-1; D: .; V: TRBV11-2; CDR3: ASSLERAVEQF
J: TRBJ1-3; D: TRBD1; V: TRBV2; CDR3: ASSGDSSGNTIY
J: TRBJ2-1; D: TRBD2; V: TRBV12-5; CDR3: ASGLVLAGNEQF
J: TRBJ2-7; D: TRBD2; V: TRBV27; CDR3: ASTQDSGGIYEQY
J: TRBJ2-7; D: .; V: TRBV18; CDR3: ASSPLYRDEQY
J: TRBJ1-3; D: .; V: TRBV6-5; CDR3: ASSYSGSSGNTIY
J: TRBJ1-2; D: TRBD1; V: TRBV2; CDR3: ASTPGQGYGYT
J: TRBJ1-1; D: TRBD1; V: TRBV7-2; CDR3: ASSPTRQGATEAF
J: TRBJ1-1; D: .; V: TRBV30; CDR3: AWSPRGAEAF
J: TRBJ1-5; D: .; V: TRBV6-1; CDR3: ASSDLARAQPQH
J: TRBJ1-1; D: TRBD1; V: TRBV6-5; CDR3: ASSLNRGRGTEAF
J: TRBJ1-6; D: TRBD1; V: TRBV30; CDR3: AWSGDRVGSYNSPLH
J: TRBJ2-5; D: .; V: TRBV4-3; CDR3: ASSRTAGQETQY
J: TRBJ2-2; D: TRBD2; V: TRBV7-6; CDR3: ASSLVPLLAGADGELF
J: TRBJ1-6; D: TRBD1; V: TRBV9; CDR3: ASSVGGQGNNSPLH
J: TRBJ1-4; D: .; V: TRBV4-3; CDR3: ASSPARALDEKLF
J: TRBJ2-1; D: TRBD2; V: TRBV7-9; CDR3: ASSFSGGPAINEQF
J: TRBJ1-3; D: TRBD1; V: TRBV7-8; CDR3: ASSLGVGTGLSGNTIY
J: TRBJ2-5; D: TRBD1; V: TRBV11-2; CDR3: ASSWTGTQY
J: TRBJ2-7; D: .; V: TRBV21-1; CDR3: ASSIRGTSAYEQY
J: TRBJ2-3; D: TRBD2; V: TRBV4-3; CDR3: ASSSTNSRRTSSYTDTQY
J: TRBJ2-1; D: TRBD2; V: TRBV7-9; CDR3: ASSLPGLAGGAGGEQF
J: TRBJ1-1; D: TRBD1; V: TRBV27; CDR3: ASSLQGKETEAF
J: TRBJ2-1; D: TRBD2; V: TRBV25-1; CDR3: ASSELSASGYNEQF
J: TRBJ2-1; D: TRBD2; V: TRBV3-1/TRBV3-2; CDR3: ASSRVSGRANEQF
J: TRBJ1-6; D: .; V: TRBV30; CDR3: AASYRRANNSPLH
J: TRBJ1-2; D: TRBD1; V: TRBV23-1; CDR3: ASSQSLTQGVKGYT